This T cell receptor (beta chain) was captured in a study of post-analysis software for immune sequencing data. At the level of the study: Disease trajectories encompassed relapsing-remitting, secondary progressive and progressive-relapsing multiple sclerosis.

The CDR3 contains 15 residues. The germline V gene has CDR1 SGHNT and CDR2 YYREEE (reference sequence). V shed 0 bases and J 4 bases; nucleotides not matched to a gene: 7. Every TCR beta cDNA library bore unique molecular identifiers. When about 1 to 11 million T cells were used, they gave approximately 450,000 cDNA molecules. TCRdb recomputed calls from the PCR reads with MiXCR, one row per CDR3 protein. The sample carries under 200,000 distinct CDR3 sequences, roughly 30% recorded once. Points from the study as a whole: Clustering by F measure revealed strong co-clustering among samples prepared together in one batch. Five or six TRBV segments, TRBV5-6, TRBV5-1 and TRBV20-1 among them, were found more frequent in patients than controls. Controls' normalized Chao1 diversity significantly exceeded that of multiple sclerosis patients.

This clonotype was seen at least ten times. The antigen remains undetermined. The chain links TRBV5-4 to TRBJ2-7, with 7 nucleotides matching TRBD2. This sequence was found in a girl aged 2 to 17 with multiple sclerosis. Sample: blood. The CDR3 DNA sequence: TGTGCCAGCAGCTTGGAGGCTAGCGGATATTACGAGCAGTACTTC. It yields the protein CASSLEASGYYEQYF. The entire variable domain, with the rest obtained from reference TRBV5-4 and TRBJ2-7, is as follows: ETGVTQSPTHLIKTRGQQVTLRCSSQSGHNTVSWYQQALGQGPQFIFQYYREEENGRGNFPPRFSGLQFPNYSSELNVNALELDDSALYLCASSLEASGYYEQYFGPGTRLTVT.